Sequencing of this T cell receptor (beta chain) was carried out in a study of B cell selection in AIRE deficiency (dated by TCRdb to between 2017 and 2020). Describing the broader study: Researchers compared TCRbeta repertoires of sorted blood CD4+ conventional T cells and regulatory T cells in AIRE-deficient patients with those in healthy controls. The TCR-sequenced cohort comprised roughly five AIRE-deficient APECED patients and roughly five healthy control donors.

For sorting, conventional CD4 T cells were defined as CD4+CD127+ cells. Control samples were obtained from healthy donors who were not related to the patients. Sorting of Tconv and Treg cells intended for TCRbeta sequencing was performed on a FACSAria flow cytometer. The sorted cells were collected in 5-ml round-bottom polystyrene tubes, and the dry cell pellets were frozen at -80 degrees C prior to sequencing. The immunoSEQ platform was used to sequence the TCRbeta chains. Turning to the authors' computational methods: When conventional T cell repertoires were pooled, 85,000 to 120,000 distinct in-frame TCRbeta sequences were obtained from patients and 13.4x10^4 from healthy donors. Treg TCRbeta sequences shared by two or more individuals were defined as public, and these public Treg TCRbeta sequences were subsequently searched for in Tconv repertoires. To test for differences between groups, Mann-Whitney U tests with Bonferroni-Dunn correction were run in GraphPad Prism 7.03. TCRdb retrieved this table from immuneACCESS and kept in-frame rearrangements only. Not all clones are present; in checked studies, unresolved V genes account for under half, and no reason is known for the remainder. That table furnishes V, J and clone size, whereas the DNA furnished D and trimming. This sample is represented by roughly 23,000 clones; roughly 96% of them were singletons. Less than 0.2% of the sample comes from the top ten.

Study-wide conclusions, independent of this receptor: Shared Treg sequences had shorter CDR3s, which reflects a bias toward rearrangements containing few non-templated nucleotide insertions. Tconv and Treg cells from AIRE-deficient patients showed TCRBV gene usage, CDR3 length and TCR diversity similar to those of healthy donors. Among about 3,700 shared Treg TCRbeta sequences, about 30% were found to be shared only among healthy donors and approximately 9.3% only among patients, suggesting that Treg selection is less efficient in the absence of AIRE. Approximately 30% of the Treg TCRbeta sequences shared among healthy donors were detected in patient Tconv cells, suggesting that Treg-biased clones are diverted into the Tconv compartment. Sequencing covered only TCRbeta chains, and about 35% of shared healthy-donor Treg sequences were also present in healthy Tconv, possibly due to differing TCRalpha chains.

On this clone: Its antigen has not been determined. Base qualities are not at hand, and no much larger clone is one base apart.

The germline V gene supplies CDR1 KGHSH and CDR2 LQKENI. V is trimmed back by 1 base and J by 4 bases, and the junction contains 9 bases that no gene match accounts for. Measured from the cysteine to the phenylalanine, the CDR3 is 18 residues long. Here the CDR3 DNA is all that survives: 54 bases in frame from base 1. The rearranged chain carries TRBV18 and TRBJ2-6, and TRBD1 matches 8 of the central bases. This receptor was obtained from a human donor in good health. What was sequenced was CD4+CD127+ conventional T cells sorted from PBMCs. CDR3 loop: CASSPRVSGGTGANVLTF. The DNA reads as follows: TGTGCCAGCTCACCACGTGTGTCAGGGGGCACGGGGGCCAACGTCCTGACTTTC.